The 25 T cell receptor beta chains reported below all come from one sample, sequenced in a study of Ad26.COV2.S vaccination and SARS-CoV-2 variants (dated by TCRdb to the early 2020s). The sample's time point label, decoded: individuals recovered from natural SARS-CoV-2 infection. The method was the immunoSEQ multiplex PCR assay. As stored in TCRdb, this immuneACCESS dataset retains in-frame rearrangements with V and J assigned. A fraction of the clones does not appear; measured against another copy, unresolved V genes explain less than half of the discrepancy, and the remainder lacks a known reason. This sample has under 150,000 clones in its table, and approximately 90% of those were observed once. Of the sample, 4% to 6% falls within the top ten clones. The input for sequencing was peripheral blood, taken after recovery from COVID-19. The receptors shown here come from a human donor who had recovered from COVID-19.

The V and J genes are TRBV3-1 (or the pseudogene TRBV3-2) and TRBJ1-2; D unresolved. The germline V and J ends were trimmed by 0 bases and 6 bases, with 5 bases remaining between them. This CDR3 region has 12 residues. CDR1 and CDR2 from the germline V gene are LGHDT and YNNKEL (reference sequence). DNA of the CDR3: TGTGCCAGCAGCCAAGATCGAAATGGCTACACCTTC. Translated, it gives CASSQDRNGYTF.

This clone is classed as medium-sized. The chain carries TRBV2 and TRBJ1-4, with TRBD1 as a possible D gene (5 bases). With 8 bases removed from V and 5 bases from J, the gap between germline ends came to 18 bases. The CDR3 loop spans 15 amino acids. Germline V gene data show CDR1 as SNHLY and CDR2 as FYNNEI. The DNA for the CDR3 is TGTGCCAGCGGCCGGACGACAGCCTCAAATGAAAAACTGTTTTTT. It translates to CASGRTTASNEKLFF.

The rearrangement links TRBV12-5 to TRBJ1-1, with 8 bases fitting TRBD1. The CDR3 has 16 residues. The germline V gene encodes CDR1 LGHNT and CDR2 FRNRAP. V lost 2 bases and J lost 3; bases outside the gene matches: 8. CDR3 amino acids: CASGLNHGTGDTEAFF. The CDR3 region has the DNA TGTGCTAGTGGTTTGAACCATGGGACAGGAGACACTGAAGCTTTCTTT.

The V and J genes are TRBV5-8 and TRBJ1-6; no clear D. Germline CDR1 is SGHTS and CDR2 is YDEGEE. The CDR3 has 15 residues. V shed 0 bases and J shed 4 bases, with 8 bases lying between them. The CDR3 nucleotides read TGTGCCAGCAGCTTGGATGGGCTGTATAATTCACCCCTCCACTTT. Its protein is CASSLDGLYNSPLHF.

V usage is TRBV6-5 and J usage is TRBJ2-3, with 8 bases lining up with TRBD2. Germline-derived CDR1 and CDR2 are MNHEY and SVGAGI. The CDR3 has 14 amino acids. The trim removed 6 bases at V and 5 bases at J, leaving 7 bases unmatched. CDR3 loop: CASSRGGSVDTQYF. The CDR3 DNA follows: TGTGCCAGCAGCCGGGGGGGCTCGGTAGATACGCAGTATTTT.

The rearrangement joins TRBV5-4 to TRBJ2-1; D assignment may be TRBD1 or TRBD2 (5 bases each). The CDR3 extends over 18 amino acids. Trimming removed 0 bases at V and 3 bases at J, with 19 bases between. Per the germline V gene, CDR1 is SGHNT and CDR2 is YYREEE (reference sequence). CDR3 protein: CASSLEGKREYGYNEQFF. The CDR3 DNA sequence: TGTGCCAGCAGCTTGGAGGGGAAAAGGGAGTACGGCTACAATGAGCAGTTCTTC.

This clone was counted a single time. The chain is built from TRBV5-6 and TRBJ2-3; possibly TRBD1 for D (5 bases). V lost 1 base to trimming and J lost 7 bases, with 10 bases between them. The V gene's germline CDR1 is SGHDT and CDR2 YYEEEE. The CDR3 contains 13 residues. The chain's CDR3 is CASSLKGPYTQYF. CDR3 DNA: TGTGCCAGCAGCTTGAAGGGGCCTTATACGCAGTATTTT.

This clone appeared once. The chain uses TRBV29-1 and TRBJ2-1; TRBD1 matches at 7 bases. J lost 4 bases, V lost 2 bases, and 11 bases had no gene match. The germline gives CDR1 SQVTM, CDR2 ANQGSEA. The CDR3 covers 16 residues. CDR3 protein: CSVELLGQERYNEQFF. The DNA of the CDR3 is TGCAGCGTTGAACTCCTCGGACAGGAGAGATACAATGAGCAGTTCTTC.

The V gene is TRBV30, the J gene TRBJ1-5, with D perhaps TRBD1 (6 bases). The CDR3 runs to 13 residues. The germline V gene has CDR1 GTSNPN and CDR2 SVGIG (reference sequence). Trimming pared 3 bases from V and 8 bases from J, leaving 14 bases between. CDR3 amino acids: CAWSLGGKEPQHF. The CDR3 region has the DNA TGTGCCTGGAGCCTTGGGGGCAAGGAGCCCCAGCATTTT.

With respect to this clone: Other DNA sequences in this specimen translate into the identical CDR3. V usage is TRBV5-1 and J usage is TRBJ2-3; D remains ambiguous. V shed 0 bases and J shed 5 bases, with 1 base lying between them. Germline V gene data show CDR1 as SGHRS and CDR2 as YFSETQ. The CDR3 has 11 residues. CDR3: CASSLEDTQYF. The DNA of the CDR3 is TGCGCCAGCAGCTTGGAAGATACGCAGTATTTT.

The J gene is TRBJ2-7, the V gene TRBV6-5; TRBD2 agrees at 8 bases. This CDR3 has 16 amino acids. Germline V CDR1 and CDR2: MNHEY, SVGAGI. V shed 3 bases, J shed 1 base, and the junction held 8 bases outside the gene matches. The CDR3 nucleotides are TGTGCCAGCAGTTATAGCCTCGGGGGGGGGTCCTACGAGCAGTACTTC. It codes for CASSYSLGGGSYEQYF.

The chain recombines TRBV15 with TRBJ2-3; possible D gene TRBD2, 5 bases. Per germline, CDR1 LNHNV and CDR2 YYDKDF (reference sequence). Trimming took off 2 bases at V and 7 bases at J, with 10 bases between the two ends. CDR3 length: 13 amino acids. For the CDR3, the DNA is TGTGCCACCAGCAGATGGGAGAGAAATACGCAGTATTTT. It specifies CATSRWERNTQYF.

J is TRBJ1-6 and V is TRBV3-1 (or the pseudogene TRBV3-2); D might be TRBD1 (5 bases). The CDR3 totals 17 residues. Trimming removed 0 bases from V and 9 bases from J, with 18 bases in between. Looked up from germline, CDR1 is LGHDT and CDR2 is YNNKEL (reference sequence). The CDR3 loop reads CASSQESGPSRGSPLHF. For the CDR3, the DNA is TGTGCCAGCAGCCAAGAAAGCGGGCCGTCTAGGGGTTCACCCCTCCACTTT.

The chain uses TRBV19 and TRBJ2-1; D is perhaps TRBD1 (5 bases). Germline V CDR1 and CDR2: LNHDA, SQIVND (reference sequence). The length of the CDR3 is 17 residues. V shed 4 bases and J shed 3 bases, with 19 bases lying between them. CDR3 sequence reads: CASSRGRPRPGYNEQFF. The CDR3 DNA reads TGTGCCAGTAGTAGGGGCAGGCCCCGTCCCGGCTACAATGAGCAGTTCTTC.

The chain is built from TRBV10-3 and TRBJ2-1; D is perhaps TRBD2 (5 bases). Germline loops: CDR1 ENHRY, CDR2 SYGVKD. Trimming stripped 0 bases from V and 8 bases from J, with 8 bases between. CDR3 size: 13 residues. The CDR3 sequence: CAISESPSHEQFF. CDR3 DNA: TGTGCCATCAGTGAGTCGCCTAGCCATGAGCAGTTCTTC.

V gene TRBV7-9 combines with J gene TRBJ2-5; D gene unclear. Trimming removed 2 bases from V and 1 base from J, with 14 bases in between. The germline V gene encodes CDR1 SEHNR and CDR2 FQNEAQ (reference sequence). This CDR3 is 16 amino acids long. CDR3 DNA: TGTGCCAGCAGCTTACCGAGAACTCCCTTCCAAGAGACCCAGTACTTC. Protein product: CASSLPRTPFQETQYF.

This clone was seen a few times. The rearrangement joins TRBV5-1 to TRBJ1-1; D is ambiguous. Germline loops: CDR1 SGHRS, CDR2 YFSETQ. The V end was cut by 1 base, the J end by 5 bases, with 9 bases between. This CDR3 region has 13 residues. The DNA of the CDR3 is TGCGCCAGCAGCTTGAATGAGGGTACTGAAGCTTTCTTT. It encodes CASSLNEGTEAFF.

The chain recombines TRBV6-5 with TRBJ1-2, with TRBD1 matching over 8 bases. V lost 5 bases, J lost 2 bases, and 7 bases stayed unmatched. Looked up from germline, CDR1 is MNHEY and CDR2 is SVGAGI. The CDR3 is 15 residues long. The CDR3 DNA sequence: TGTGCCAGCAGTCCAGGGGGCGCAGGGAACTATGGCTACACCTTC. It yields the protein CASSPGGAGNYGYTF.

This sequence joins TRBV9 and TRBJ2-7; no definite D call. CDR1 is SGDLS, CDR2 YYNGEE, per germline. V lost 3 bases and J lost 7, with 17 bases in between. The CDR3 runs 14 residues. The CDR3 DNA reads TGTGCCAGCAGCGGCGCTATAGACACGGGTGAGCAGTACTTC. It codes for CASSGAIDTGEQYF. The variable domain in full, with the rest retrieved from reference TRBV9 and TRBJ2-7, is DSGVTQTPKHLITATGQRVTLRCSPRSGDLSVYWYQQSLDQGLQFLIQYYNGEERAKGNILERFSAQQFPDLHSELNLSSLELGDSALYFCASSGAIDTGEQYFGPGTRLTVT.

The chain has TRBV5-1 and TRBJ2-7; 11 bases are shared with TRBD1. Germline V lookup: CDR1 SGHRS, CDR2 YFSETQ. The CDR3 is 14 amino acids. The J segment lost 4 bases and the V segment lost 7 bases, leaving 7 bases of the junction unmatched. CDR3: CASAPGQGGYEQYF. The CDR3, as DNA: TGCGCCAGCGCCCCGGGACAGGGGGGGTACGAGCAGTACTTC.

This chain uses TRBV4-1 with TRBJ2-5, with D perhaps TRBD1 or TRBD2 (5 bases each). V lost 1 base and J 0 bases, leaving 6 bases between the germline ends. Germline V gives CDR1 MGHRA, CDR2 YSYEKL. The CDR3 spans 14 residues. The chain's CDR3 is CASSQGGYQETQYF. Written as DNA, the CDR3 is TGCGCCAGCAGCCAAGGGGGGTACCAAGAGACCCAGTACTTC.

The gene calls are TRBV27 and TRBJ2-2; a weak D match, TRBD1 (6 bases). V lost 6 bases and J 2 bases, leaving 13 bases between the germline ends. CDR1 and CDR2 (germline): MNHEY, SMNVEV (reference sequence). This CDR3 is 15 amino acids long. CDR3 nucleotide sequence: TGTGCCAGCAGGTCCGGACAGCATAACACCGGGGAGCTGTTTTTT. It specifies CASRSGQHNTGELFF.

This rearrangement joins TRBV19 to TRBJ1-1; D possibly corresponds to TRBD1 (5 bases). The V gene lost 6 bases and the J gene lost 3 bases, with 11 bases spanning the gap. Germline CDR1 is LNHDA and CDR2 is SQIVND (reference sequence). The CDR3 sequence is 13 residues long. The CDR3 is CASRPGTYTEAFF. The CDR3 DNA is TGTGCCAGTAGGCCAGGGACGTACACTGAAGCTTTCTTT.

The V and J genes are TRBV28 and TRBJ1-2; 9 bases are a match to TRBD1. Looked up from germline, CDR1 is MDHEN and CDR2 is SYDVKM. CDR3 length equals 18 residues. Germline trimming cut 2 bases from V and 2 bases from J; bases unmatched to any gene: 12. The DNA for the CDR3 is TGTGCCAGCAGTTTAATAGGGCCCGGACAGGGGAGGAACTATGGCTACACCTTC. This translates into CASSLIGPGQGRNYGYTF.

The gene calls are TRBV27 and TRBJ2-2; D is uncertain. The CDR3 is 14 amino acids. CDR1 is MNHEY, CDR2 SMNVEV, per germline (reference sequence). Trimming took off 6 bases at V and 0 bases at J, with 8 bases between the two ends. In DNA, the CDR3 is TGTGCCAGCAGCGATCTATCGAACACCGGGGAGCTGTTTTTT. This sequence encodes CASSDLSNTGELFF.